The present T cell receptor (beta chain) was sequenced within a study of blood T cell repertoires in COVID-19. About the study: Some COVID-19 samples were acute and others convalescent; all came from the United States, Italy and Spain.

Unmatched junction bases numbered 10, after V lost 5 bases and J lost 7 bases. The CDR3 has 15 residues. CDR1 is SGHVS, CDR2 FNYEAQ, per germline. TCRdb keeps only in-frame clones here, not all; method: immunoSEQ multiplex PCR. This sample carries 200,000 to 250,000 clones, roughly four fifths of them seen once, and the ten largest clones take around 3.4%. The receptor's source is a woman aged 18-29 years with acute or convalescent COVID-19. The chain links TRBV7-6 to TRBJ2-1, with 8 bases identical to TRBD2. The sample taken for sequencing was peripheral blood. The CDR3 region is CASSRQRETENEQFF. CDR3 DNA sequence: TGTGCCAGCAGCCGACAGCGGGAGACAGAGAATGAGCAGTTCTTC.